This T cell receptor (beta chain) was observed in a study of cytomegalovirus exposure and HLA in healthy donors. The CDR3 is 13 residues long. After removal of 5 bases from V and 2 bases from J, the junction contained 2 bases not matched to a gene. CDR1 and CDR2 (germline): SGHAT, FQNNGV. This PCR relied on a set of 60 Vbeta primers and 13 Jbeta primers. This table comes from immunoSEQ multiplex PCR, and its TCRdb copy is limited to in-frame clones, with some not included. This sample has fewer than 150,000 clones, with about 84% found just once. This clonotype originated in a woman aged 40 to 50 in good health and CMV-seropositive. The chain couples TRBV11-2 to TRBJ1-2; 7 bases are a match to TRBD1. The sequenced material came from PBMCs. The CDR3: CASSPGQNYGYTF. CDR3 nucleotides: TGTGCCAGCAGCCCGGGACAGAACTATGGCTACACCTTC.